This T cell receptor (beta chain) was recovered during a study of blood T cells in healthy people across ages. The study, taken as a whole, reports: When one million T cells were used, diversity estimates were thought to be underestimates.

For the second PCR, which ran for about 7 to 12 cycles, a sample-barcoded 5' primer and a J-beta primer mix were used. MiXCR, applied by TCRdb to the 5' RACE reads, yields one record per CDR3 protein. The data show hundreds of thousands of distinct CDR3 sequences, around 26% seen once. V was shortened by 0 bases and J by 1 base, with 8 bases between the two germline ends. Germline V gene data show CDR1 as MRHNA and CDR2 as SNTAGT. The length of the CDR3 is 15 residues. Turning to this clonotype: Its antigen is unidentified.

The chain recombines TRBV6-4 with TRBJ2-3; TRBD1 is a possible D gene (6 bases). The sequenced sample consisted of blood. The receptor comes from a woman older than 75 in good health. The CDR3 DNA reads as TGTGCCAGCAGTGACTCCCCAGGGGGCACAGATACGCAGTATTTT. It translates to CASSDSPGGTDTQYF.